Following are 4 T cell receptor beta chains from one sample sequenced in a study of regulatory and conventional T cells in RAG deficiency. The sorted regulatory T cells were CD4+, CD25-high and CD127-low, with genomic DNA sequenced. Measured with immunoSEQ multiplex PCR; TCRdb has only the in-frame clones, and not every one. In the table there are roughly 8,500 clones, 85% to 95% of which are singletons. In addition, the sample was reused for a study of regulatory T cells. This second study notes: Primers: 52 TRBV forward and 13 TRBJ reverse.

Sample: CD127- CD25+ CD4+ Tregs sorted from blood. These receptors were collected from a human donor in good health.

The chain employs TRBV9 and TRBJ2-5; D gene uncertain. In germline, CDR1 is SGDLS, CDR2 YYNGEE. V was cut by 1 base and J by 2 bases, with 6 bases left in between. The length of the CDR3 is 13 residues. In nucleotides, the CDR3 is TGTGCCAGCAGCGTATATCCGCAAGAGACCCAGTACTTC. It specifies CASSVYPQETQYF.

This clone has only one observation. This rearrangement joins TRBV6-5 to TRBJ1-6; D gene uncertain. The CDR3 is made up of 14 amino acids. V was shortened by 0 bases and J by 5 bases, with 5 bases between the two germline ends. Germline-derived CDR1 and CDR2 are MNHEY and SVGAGI. CDR3 amino acids: CASSYSTHNSPLHF. The CDR3 region has the DNA TGTGCCAGCAGTTACTCGACTCATAATTCACCCCTCCACTTT.

V gene TRBV19 combines with J gene TRBJ1-2, with a possible D match to TRBD1 (5 bases). The ends were cut back, 3 bases at V and 2 bases at J, with 7 bases in the middle. In germline, CDR1 is LNHDA, CDR2 SQIVND (reference sequence). The CDR3 has 13 residues. CDR3 sequence reads: CASSIGGNYGYTF. CDR3 sequence (DNA): TGTGCCAGTAGTATTGGGGGGAACTATGGCTACACCTTC.

The chain combines TRBV27 with TRBJ2-3, with D tentatively TRBD2 (5 bases). Trimming left V 6 bases short and J 0 bases short, with 10 bases between. CDR3 size: 14 residues. Looked up from germline, CDR1 is MNHEY and CDR2 is SMNVEV (reference sequence). The CDR3 region has the DNA TGTGCCAGCAGGCGCCAGCGGAGCACAGATACGCAGTATTTT. Its translation is CASRRQRSTDTQYF.